A single sample gave rise to the 5 T cell receptor beta chains below, sequenced in a study of metastatic and nonmetastatic thyroid tumors. TCRdb reprocessed the PCR reads using MiXCR. The data show 50,000 or so clones, around 23% seen once. No patient received treatment before thyroid surgery. Sequenced sample: blood. Source of these receptors: a male donor with papillary thyroid cancer or a benign thyroid nodule (not recorded which). Some clones in this sample may be carry-over from other donors' samples.

The rearrangement joins TRBV5-1 to TRBJ1-2; D is unresolved. The V end lost 5 bases, the J end lost 5 bases, and 13 bases lay between the germline ends. The CDR3 is 13 amino acids. The germline CDR1 and CDR2 sequences are SGHRS and YFSETQ. CDR3 residues: CASRVDRDYGYTF. The CDR3 nucleotides read TGCGCCAGCAGAGTTGACCGAGATTATGGCTACACCTTC.

This clone came up a few times. A read error may be the cause here, since a much bigger clone is one base away. The chain uses TRBV7-9 and TRBJ1-4; 12 bases fit TRBD1. With 5 bases clipped from V and 7 bases from J, the junction kept 11 bases outside the gene matches. Germline CDR1 and CDR2: SEHNR and FQNEAQ (reference sequence). CDR3 length: 17 residues. CDR3 residues: CASSPGQGARVREKLFF. CDR3 DNA: TGTGCCAGCAGCCCGGGACAGGGGGCGCGAGTTCGTGAAAAACTGTTTTTT.

This clone was seen many times. The rearrangement uses TRBV5-1 and TRBJ2-3; D possibly corresponds to TRBD1 (6 bases). This CDR3 comprises 16 residues. Germline V gene data show CDR1 as SGHRS and CDR2 as YFSETQ. V lost 0 bases, J lost 2 bases, and 13 bases lay in between. The CDR3 sequence is CASSLGQVFLTDTQYF. CDR3 sequence (DNA): TGCGCCAGCAGCTTGGGACAGGTTTTTCTCACAGATACGCAGTATTTT.

This clone was detected many times. The chain carries TRBV7-9 and TRBJ2-5; D remains unclear. In germline, CDR1 is SEHNR, CDR2 FQNEAQ (reference sequence). The CDR3 covers 15 residues. V lost 0 bases, J lost 5 bases, and 13 bases lay in between. This CDR3 reads CASSLALHPRETQYF. The CDR3 nucleotides read TGTGCCAGCAGCTTAGCGCTGCATCCGCGGGAGACCCAGTACTTC.

V gene TRBV28 combines with J gene TRBJ1-5; D might be TRBD1 (6 bases). CDR3 length: 20 residues. Deletions cut 3 bases from V and 1 base from J, with 25 bases between. Germline CDR1 and CDR2: MDHEN and SYDVKM. In nucleotides, the CDR3 is TGTGCCAGCAGTTTTATACAGGGTACAACTTATAGCATGAGCAATCAGCCCCAGCATTTT. Protein: CASSFIQGTTYSMSNQPQHF.